This entry is about one TCR beta chain. As handled by the study authors: Amplifying reference gene primers gave estimates of nucleated cell counts. The method was immunoSEQ multiplex PCR; TCRdb's version includes in-frame clones alone and lacks a portion of them. The D gene and trimming were derived from the DNA, and the V and J assignments and clone size from that table. The sample includes approximately 260,000 clones, about 90% seen only once; the top ten take 2.5% to 3.5%. This specimen comes from a study of blood T cell repertoires in COVID-19. Across the study: Whether acute or convalescent, the COVID-19 samples came from the United States, Italy and Spain. The analysed material was cDNA or gDNA that came from T cells, B-cell-depleted T cells, or PBMCs.

Input material: PBMCs or T cells enriched from blood (not recorded which). This clonotype was sampled from a woman in her 40s with acute COVID-19.

This chain's CDR3 is CASKRENIQYF. The CDR3 DNA follows: TGTGCCAGCAAGCGGGAAAACATTCAGTACTTC. The chain combines TRBV6-5 with TRBJ2-4, with D possibly matching TRBD2 (6 bases). The CDR3 is made up of 11 amino acids. CDR1 and CDR2 from the germline V gene are MNHEY and SVGAGI. Trimming stripped 7 bases from V and 5 bases from J, with 6 bases between.